The clone carrying this T cell receptor (beta chain) has ten or more counts. Its antigen is unidentified. This entry is derived from a study of T cells after yellow fever vaccination. Across the whole study: Low-cell-number fractions were prepared with SMART-Seq v4 Ultra Low Input.

V was trimmed by 8 bases and J by 6 bases, leaving 13 bases between them. This CDR3 is built from 12 residues. By 5'RACE template switching, TCR cDNA was produced, with a universal primer site and UMIs added in the process. MiXCR, run by TCRdb on the 5' RACE reads, gives a single entry per CDR3 protein. The profile shows 250,000 to 400,000 distinct CDR3 sequences, approximately 4% of them singletons. Notes on the study in general: It was the secondary response that reached its peak faster, day 5 versus 15, but it was weaker. Booster samples showed a return of most primary-vaccination clones (almost 97% CD4, around 88% CD8).

The chain couples TRBV12-3 or TRBV12-4 to TRBJ1-2, with D perhaps TRBD1 (5 bases). The receptor was isolated from a man between 18 and 35 years old who received the YFV17D yellow fever vaccine. Sequencing used PBMCs, obtained 15 days after the yellow fever booster vaccination. For the CDR3, the DNA is TGTGCCAGCTGGGGGGTAGGTGATGGCTACACCTTC. Amino acid sequence: CASWGVGDGYTF.